These T cell receptor beta chains were read from a single sample in a study of blood T cell repertoires in COVID-19. Measured with immunoSEQ multiplex PCR; TCRdb has only the in-frame clones, and not every one. The repertoire consists of some 31,000 clones, with more than 85% occurring once and the leading ten covering around 10%. The sequencing sample was made of peripheral blood. These receptors all stem from a human donor in a cohort sampled during active COVID-19. The donor label of this sample is uncertain. Both conserved end residues are trimmed from each CDR3. The D gene is left open where the match is weak. A clone size is listed for some rows: how often the clone was seen (once, few, many), or a class if it is expanded.

>.|TRBV6-6|TRBJ1-1|.
ASSPQAGRTF
>TRBD1|TRBV5-1|TRBJ1-1|.
ASSLAIGGGTEAF
>TRBD1|TRBV7-9|TRBJ1-6|.
ASSYTGGNSPLH
>.|TRBV2|TRBJ2-3|.
ASGGGVAGSTDTQY
>.|TRBV3-1/TRBV3-2|TRBJ1-1|.
ASRAEDRLEAF
>.|TRBV3-1/TRBV3-2|TRBJ1-4|.
ASSQDSLYEKLF
>TRBD1|TRBV12-5|TRBJ2-1|.
ASGSSAQGASYNEQF
>TRBD1|TRBV24-1|TRBJ1-5|.
ATSDNKGQGNQPQH
>.|TRBV28|TRBJ1-4|.
ASTYLPNEKLF
>.|TRBV5-1|TRBJ2-3|.
ASSLQAVTDTQY
>.|TRBV2|TRBJ2-3|.
ASSDVGASTDTQY
>.|TRBV3-1/TRBV3-2|TRBJ2-3|once
ASSQEGARSTDTQY
>.|TRBV5-1|TRBJ2-7|.
ASSFTQDSYEQY
>TRBD2|TRBV7-9|TRBJ2-7|.
ASSPGTSGLGDYEQY
>.|TRBV4-1|TRBJ1-3|.
ASSHEVAGPSGNTIY
>.|TRBV3-1/TRBV3-2|TRBJ2-1|.
ASSRGGGAYNEQF
>TRBD2|TRBV6-5|TRBJ2-7|.
ASSRKREGSYEQY
>TRBD1|TRBV28|TRBJ1-6|.
ASSLWTGADSPLH
>.|TRBV20-1|TRBJ2-1|.
SASPGVYNEQF
>TRBD1|TRBV4-2|TRBJ1-4|few
ASSQVDTGTGLEKLF
>.|TRBV6-1|TRBJ2-2|once
ASSESRLWARGNGELF
>TRBD1|TRBV5-5|TRBJ1-5|.
ASSDYRGDQPQH
>TRBD2|TRBV7-9|TRBJ2-1|.
ASTQLGGGAYNEQF
>TRBD2|TRBV9|TRBJ2-1|.
ASSVSAGGPYNEQF
>TRBD2|TRBV6-6|TRBJ2-1|.
ASSYAGETYNEQF
>.|TRBV18|TRBJ2-5|.
ASSSRAGDETQY
>.|TRBV28|TRBJ1-1|.
ASSSSYSRGYTEAF
>TRBD1|TRBV6-5|TRBJ1-6|.
ASSYTYRGNSPLH
>TRBD2|TRBV25-1|TRBJ2-5|.
ASSGGLAGGVETQY
>TRBD2|TRBV5-4|TRBJ2-5|.
ASSLGLAGVETQY
>.|TRBV28|TRBJ1-1|.
ASILSGMVTEAF
>TRBD1|TRBV5-1|TRBJ1-2|.
ASRETGGDHGYT
>TRBD2|TRBV7-9|TRBJ2-7|few
ASTGLAGINEQY
>.|TRBV29-1|TRBJ1-3|.
SARGEKRNTIY
>.|TRBV11-3|TRBJ1-2|.
ASSHRGGNYGYT
>TRBD1|TRBV5-4|TRBJ2-3|.
ASSLQGVGTDTQY
>TRBD1|TRBV5-1|TRBJ1-2|.
ASATGAESYGYT
>TRBD2|TRBV28|TRBJ2-1|.
ASGTSGRVNEQF
>TRBD2|TRBV3-1/TRBV3-2|TRBJ2-5|.
ASTTNGLAGSETQY
>TRBD1|TRBV28|TRBJ1-2|.
ASSLFGQGLEGGYT
>TRBD2|TRBV6-2/TRBV6-3|TRBJ2-1|.
ASSWTSGNNEQF
>.|TRBV4-1|TRBJ1-2|medium-sized
ASSLVGDKVEPSYGYT